The clone carrying this T cell receptor beta chain was observed a few times. What it recognizes is unknown. Donors showed nominal health when sampled, although they likely had unrecorded immune exposures. The data belong to a study of cytomegalovirus exposure and HLA in healthy donors. Broader study findings: In a later analysis, V- and J-gene trimming of beta chains associated with a DCLRE1C missense variant, replicated independently. According to a later analysis, donors in an Asian-associated ancestry cluster reportedly had fewer N-insertions than the roughly 640-donor mean.

PCR amplification relied on 60 Vbeta primers (plus 13 Jbeta primers). Using immunoSEQ multiplex PCR, the repertoire was profiled, and TCRdb retains in-frame clones only, with some absent. The sample has some 120,000 clones, 74% seen once; the top ten hold about 2%. V was pared by 2 bases and J by 0 bases, with 7 bases between. This CDR3 is built from 15 residues. Germline CDR1 LGHNA, CDR2 YSLEER. V usage is TRBV4-3 and J usage is TRBJ1-4; no clear D. The sample consisted of PBMCs. The origin of this receptor is a human donor in good health. CDR3 loop: CASSQSGATNEKLFF. The CDR3 nucleotides are TGCGCCAGCAGCCAAAGCGGAGCAACTAATGAAAAACTGTTTTTT.